This record looks at one T cell receptor beta chain sequence and its context. As originally analysed: Reference gene primer amplification gave nucleated cell count estimates. The method was immunoSEQ multiplex PCR; TCRdb's version includes in-frame clones alone and lacks a portion of them. D and trimming come from the DNA, and the V and J calls and clone size come from that table. Altogether 150,000 or so clones are present, nearly 80% being singletons, with the ten largest covering roughly 1.5%. The sample is drawn from a study of blood T cell repertoires in COVID-19. Study background: Both acute and convalescent COVID-19 samples were obtained from the United States, Italy and Spain. PBMCs, B-cell-depleted T cells, or T cells provided the cDNA or gDNA that made up the material.

The CDR3 runs 14 residues. Trimming removed 8 bases from V and 13 bases from J, with 26 bases in between. Germline V gene lookup returns CDR1 SNHLY and CDR2 FYNNEI. This receptor was taken from a man of 80 years or more with acute or convalescent COVID-19. Sequencing used peripheral blood. The chain is built from TRBV2 and TRBJ1-1; D is uncertain. The CDR3 coding sequence is TGTGCCAGCGAGTCATCGTGGGCTGCCCTTAAAAGTTTCTTT. Its protein product is CASESSWAALKSFF.